This TCR beta chain was identified during a study of T cell changes during pregnancy in multiple sclerosis. Germline V gives CDR1 SGHTA, CDR2 FQGNSA. V was clipped by 5 bases and J by 7 bases; unmatched bases: 10. This CDR3 spans 14 amino acids. The repertoire was sequenced with immunoSEQ multiplex PCR; TCRdb's copy has only in-frame clones and lacks some. The sample records around 22,000 clones, approximately 93% being singletons. This chain joins TRBV7-2 and TRBJ2-7, with 8 bases identical to TRBD1. This TCR was recovered from a female donor in good health, enrolled as a control in a pregnancy study. Sequenced material: CD4+ T cells from peripheral blood mononuclear cells, taken after pregnancy. CDR3: CASSGGTGLLEQYF. The CDR3, as DNA: TGTGCCAGCAGCGGCGGGACAGGCCTCTTAGAGCAGTACTTC.